A single T cell receptor beta chain is shown here with its context. The CDR3 is 15 residues long. Looked up from germline, CDR1 is LNHDA and CDR2 is SQIVND (reference sequence). V was pared by 1 base and J by 7 bases, with 5 bases of the junction left unmatched. This record belongs to a study of radiation and T cells in renal cell carcinoma. TCRdb's copy holds only in-frame clones and misses some; the assay was immunoSEQ multiplex PCR. The sample has around 170,000 clones, about 85% seen once. Time point specified: blood 4 weeks post-SBRT, at nephrectomy. Sample treatment: 15 Gy SBRT to primary tumor, nephrectomy 4 weeks later. Nephrectomy followed 15 Gy stereotactic body radiation by 4 weeks.

The source was blood, collected from a patient whose treatment included radiotherapy and nephrectomy. The V and J genes are TRBV19 and TRBJ1-5; 9 positions agree with TRBD1. This TCR was recovered from a woman aged 45 to 65 with renal cell carcinoma. CDR3 nucleotide sequence: TGTGCCAGTAGTATAGCGACAGGGGGTGGGCAGCCCCAGCATTTT. Its translation: CASSIATGGGQPQHF.